This entry lists 29 T cell receptor beta chains sequenced from one sample in a study of T-cell memory formation after mild COVID-19. One entry per CDR3 protein results from TCRdb running MiXCR on the 5' RACE reads. The data contain 120,000 or so distinct CDR3 sequences, about a sixth of them singletons. The sequenced sample consisted of PBMCs or a T cell subset sorted from them (not recorded which). The source is a man between 18 and 35 years old who had mild COVID-19 (a few samples of this study predate the infection). Cell type and time point are not known.

This rearrangement joins TRBV6-5 to TRBJ2-3; the match to TRBD2 covers 7 bases. From germline, CDR1 is MNHEY and CDR2 SVGAGI. J was trimmed by 4 bases and V by 6 bases; bases with no gene match: 10. The CDR3 is 15 amino acids. CDR3 DNA: TGTGCCAGCAGGCCCTCGTGGGGAGGGGCAGATACGCAGTATTTT. It yields the protein CASRPSWGGADTQYF.

This chain connects TRBV12-3 or TRBV12-4 to TRBJ1-2; possible D gene TRBD1, 5 bases. V lost 3 bases and J 8 bases, leaving 19 bases between the germline ends. The CDR3 extends over 15 amino acids. CDR3 nucleotides: TGTGCCAGCAGTTTCTGGTCCAGGGAGTCAATGGGCTACACCTTC. As protein: CASSFWSRESMGYTF.

The sample holds a few counts of this clonotype. This chain connects TRBV6-6 to TRBJ2-7; the match to TRBD2 covers 11 bases. Looked up from germline, CDR1 is MNHNY and CDR2 is SVGAGI (reference sequence). V dropped 6 bases and J dropped 7; count of bases not matched to a gene: 14. This CDR3 is built from 16 residues. The CDR3 region is CASRQTPGLADREQYF. The CDR3 region has the DNA TGTGCCAGCAGACAGACACCGGGACTAGCGGATCGGGAGCAGTACTTC.

V gene TRBV6-2 or TRBV6-3 combines with J gene TRBJ1-1; TRBD1 matches at 7 bases. The germline CDR1 and CDR2 sequences are MNHEY and SVGEGT. The CDR3 covers 17 residues. J gave up 0 bases and V 6 bases, and 13 bases lay outside the gene matches. The CDR3 coding sequence is TGTGCCAGCAGACAACAGGGGACTCCCACCCTGAACACTGAAGCTTTCTTT. It is translated as CASRQQGTPTLNTEAFF.

This clonotype was observed a few times. The chain couples TRBV6-5 to TRBJ2-7; a weak D match, TRBD1 (5 bases). Trimming stripped 6 bases from V and 9 bases from J, with 18 bases between. Germline loops: CDR1 MNHEY, CDR2 SVGAGI. CDR3 length equals 13 residues. CDR3 loop: CASRLTEFGWQYF. CDR3 bases: TGTGCCAGCAGGCTGACAGAGTTTGGATGGCAGTACTTC.

V usage is TRBV6-1 and J usage is TRBJ2-5, with a possible D match to TRBD1 (6 bases). The CDR3 contains 13 residues. CDR1 and CDR2 (germline): MNHNS, SASEGT. Between the trimmed V and J ends, which lost 7 bases and 4 bases, there was a span of 13 bases. CDR3 protein: CASTRTDRETQYF. The CDR3 nucleotides are TGTGCCAGCACCCGGACAGATCGAGAGACCCAGTACTTC.

The rearrangement links TRBV12-3 or TRBV12-4 to TRBJ2-3, with 8 positions matching TRBD2. With V trimmed by 10 bases and J by 6 bases, 12 bases remained unmatched. The CDR3 is 14 residues long. The CDR3 protein is CATRGGISSDTQYF. CDR3 DNA: TGTGCCACCCGGGGGGGGATCTCTTCCGATACGCAGTATTTT.

This clonotype was observed a handful of times. V and J are TRBV12-3 or TRBV12-4 and TRBJ2-3; no clear D gene. Trimming left V 3 bases short and J 6 bases short, with 13 bases between. This CDR3 comprises 14 residues. The CDR3 spells CASSLSRRADTQYF. In nucleotides, the CDR3 is TGTGCCAGCAGTTTGTCGAGACGGGCGGATACGCAGTATTTT.

V usage is TRBV20-1 and J usage is TRBJ2-2; D ambiguous. V lost 5 bases, J lost 3 bases, and 10 bases lay in between. The CDR3 runs to 13 residues. Germline V lookup: CDR1 DFQATT, CDR2 SNEGSKA (reference sequence). CDR3 residues: CSAPEPYTGELFF. Written as DNA, the CDR3 is TGCAGTGCTCCCGAGCCGTACACCGGGGAGCTGTTTTTT.

A few counts support this clonotype. V gene TRBV11-2 combines with J gene TRBJ2-1, with D perhaps TRBD2 (6 bases). V lost 6 bases and J lost 4, with 10 bases in between. The germline V gene has CDR1 SGHAT and CDR2 FQNNGV. This CDR3 comprises 13 residues. CDR3 DNA sequence: TGTGCCAGCAGTCCCCTAGCGTACAATGAGCAGTTCTTC. The encoded protein is CASSPLAYNEQFF. The complete variable domain, with remaining parts taken from reference TRBV11-2 and TRBJ2-1, reads EAGVAQSPRYKIIEKRQSVAFWCNPISGHATLYWYQQILGQGPKLLIQFQNNGVVDDSQLPKDRFSAERLKGVDSTLKIQPAKLEDSAVYLCASSPLAYNEQFFGPGTRLTVL.

A few counts support this clonotype. The chain recombines TRBV25-1 with TRBJ2-3, with D unclear. Between the trimmed V and J ends, which lost 2 bases and 2 bases, there was a span of 11 bases. The CDR3 length is 15 residues. Germline-derived CDR1 and CDR2 are MGHDK and SYGVNS. The CDR3 region is CASSEGVLSTDTQYF. The CDR3 DNA reads as TGTGCCAGCAGTGAAGGGGTCCTCTCCACAGATACGCAGTATTTT.

This clonotype was counted between two and nine times. The rearrangement joins TRBV7-2 to TRBJ2-4; a possible D gene is TRBD2 (5 bases). Trimming took off 6 bases at V and 7 bases at J, with 13 bases between the two ends. Germline V gene data show CDR1 as SGHTA and CDR2 as FQGNSA. CDR3 length: 13 residues. CDR3 loop: CASSTSGRNIQYF. The CDR3 coding sequence is TGTGCCAGCAGTACGAGCGGAAGGAACATTCAGTACTTC.

The chain couples TRBV2 to TRBJ2-3, with D possibly called TRBD1 or TRBD2 (5 bases each). Germline-derived CDR1 and CDR2 are SNHLY and FYNNEI. The CDR3 extends over 14 amino acids. Trimming shortened V by 5 bases and J by 8 bases, and 17 bases separated the two germline ends. The CDR3 spells CASSQDEGRLTQYF. Here the CDR3 DNA reads TGTGCCAGCAGTCAGGACGAGGGGCGCCTTACGCAGTATTTT.

The table lists this clonotype with a few counts. This chain joins TRBV5-4 and TRBJ2-7, with 9 bases fitting TRBD2. The CDR3 runs to 15 residues. V gave up 4 bases and J gave up 3 bases; unmatched junction bases: 8. In germline, CDR1 is SGHNT, CDR2 YYREEE (reference sequence). CDR3 residues: CASSADTSGLYEQYF. Written as DNA, the CDR3 is TGTGCCAGCAGCGCCGACACTAGCGGGCTCTACGAGCAGTACTTC.

This chain links TRBV6-4 with TRBJ1-1; D not resolved. Germline V lookup: CDR1 MRHNA, CDR2 SNTAGT. The CDR3 spans 13 residues. V lost 5 bases and J lost 2, with 9 bases in between. The chain's CDR3 is CASSRYRNTEAFF. CDR3 coding DNA: TGTGCCAGCAGTCGGTACAGAAACACTGAAGCTTTCTTT.

This clonotype was seen at least ten times. This CDR3 reads CATIRMMDTEAFF. CDR3 in DNA: TGTGCCACCATAAGGATGATGGACACTGAAGCTTTCTTT. The chain carries TRBV28 and TRBJ1-1; D unclear. This CDR3 contains 13 residues. The germline V gene has CDR1 MDHEN and CDR2 SYDVKM. Trimming stripped 10 bases from V and 3 bases from J, with 15 bases between.

In DNA, the CDR3 is TGTGCCAGCAGTTCAGGACGAGCTCAGCCCCAGCATTTT. This translates into CASSSGRAQPQHF. The chain couples TRBV12-3 or TRBV12-4 to TRBJ1-5; D is undetermined. V was pared by 4 bases and J by 6 bases, with 10 bases between. This CDR3 region has 13 residues.

The CDR3 is CASSLHRGDTGELFF. The CDR3 DNA reads TGTGCCAGCAGTTTACACAGGGGCGATACCGGGGAGCTGTTTTTT. The rearrangement links TRBV12-3 or TRBV12-4 to TRBJ2-2, with 7 bases identical to TRBD1. This CDR3 has 15 amino acids. The V segment lost 2 bases and the J segment 5 bases; nucleotides outside the gene matches: 5.

The rearrangement uses TRBV23-1 and TRBJ2-4, with D unresolved. TRBV23-1 is an open reading frame whose function is uncertain. CDR3 length equals 14 residues. With 6 bases removed from V and 5 bases from J, the gap between germline ends came to 14 bases. The CDR3 loop reads CASRSMGIQNIQYF. CDR3 nucleotides: TGCGCCAGCAGATCAATGGGGATCCAAAACATTCAGTACTTC.

The rearrangement uses TRBV20-1 and TRBJ2-3, with 8 bases lining up with TRBD2. J was trimmed by 0 bases and V by 3 bases; bases with no gene match: 2. CDR1 is DFQATT and CDR2 is SNEGSKA in the germline V gene (reference sequence). There are 14 residues in the CDR3. Here the CDR3 reads CSASTGGSTDTQYF. The CDR3 nucleotides read TGCAGTGCTAGTACGGGGGGGAGCACAGATACGCAGTATTTT.

This clonotype was seen a few times. The V call is TRBV5-1, the J call TRBJ2-5; TRBD2 matches at 12 bases. Unmatched junction bases numbered 10, after V lost 0 bases and J lost 4 bases. The CDR3 has 18 amino acids. Germline CDR1 and CDR2: SGHRS and YFSETQ. The chain's CDR3 is CASSLARLASGGVETQYF. In DNA form, the CDR3 reads TGCGCCAGCAGCTTGGCCCGCCTCGCTAGCGGGGGGGTAGAGACCCAGTACTTC.

A single count supports this clonotype. V usage is TRBV20-1 and J usage is TRBJ2-1; 11 nucleotides agree with TRBD2. V gave up 3 bases and J gave up 12 bases; unmatched junction bases: 16. The CDR3 extends over 16 amino acids. The V gene's germline CDR1 is DFQATT and CDR2 SNEGSKA (reference sequence). The CDR3 spells CSASRFLAGGSRMQFF. CDR3 DNA sequence: TGCAGTGCTAGTAGGTTCCTAGCGGGGGGCTCGAGGATGCAGTTCTTC.

This clonotype was detected a few times. The CDR3 loop is CASSGNRQETQYF. The CDR3 nucleotides read TGTGCCAGCAGCGGGAACCGACAAGAGACCCAGTACTTC. This rearrangement joins TRBV7-2 to TRBJ2-5, with D unresolved. CDR1 and CDR2 (germline): SGHTA, FQGNSA. V was cut by 5 bases and J by 2 bases, with 9 bases left in between. The CDR3 sequence is 13 residues long.

Only a few counts were recorded for this clonotype. The rearrangement uses TRBV27 and TRBJ2-7, with TRBD2 identical over 8 bases. This CDR3 has 15 residues. Germline values: CDR1 MNHEY, CDR2 SMNVEV (reference sequence). V lost 5 bases, J lost 6 bases, and 12 bases stayed unmatched. The CDR3 loop reads CASSAKPGGAFEQYF. DNA of the CDR3: TGTGCCAGCAGTGCCAAACCCGGGGGGGCCTTCGAGCAGTACTTC.

This clonotype was seen more than once but under ten times. The V and J genes are TRBV4-2 and TRBJ2-3; 9 bases align to TRBD2. Trimming took 3 bases from V and 1 from J; bases not matched to a gene: 5. The V gene's germline CDR1 is LGHNA and CDR2 YNFKEQ. CDR3 length: 16 residues. CDR3 bases: TGTGCCAGCAGCCAGGCGGGGGGGCCAGGCACAGATACGCAGTATTTT. Translation gives CASSQAGGPGTDTQYF.

The chain combines TRBV10-3 with TRBJ2-1; 11 bases are shared with TRBD2. CDR3 length: 14 amino acids. V lost 8 bases, J lost 9 bases, and 9 bases stayed unmatched. Looked up from germline, CDR1 is ENHRY and CDR2 is SYGVKD. DNA of the CDR3: TGTGCCATCCAACTAGCGGGGGTGGGCGGTGAGCAGTTCTTC. It specifies CAIQLAGVGGEQFF.

This clonotype was found a few times. The chain has TRBV19 and TRBJ2-7; 10 nucleotides match TRBD2. Germline assignment: CDR1 LNHDA and CDR2 SQIVND (reference sequence). With 4 bases clipped from V and 1 base from J, the junction kept 7 bases outside the gene matches. The CDR3 is 16 residues long. The CDR3 loop is CASSTRSGGPSYEQYF. CDR3 DNA: TGTGCCAGTAGTACCCGTAGCGGGGGGCCATCCTACGAGCAGTACTTC.

The V call is TRBV7-2, the J call TRBJ2-3; the match to TRBD2 covers 8 bases. Germline CDR1 is SGHTA and CDR2 is FQGNSA. The CDR3 covers 15 residues. Losses at the gene ends were 5 bases for V and 3 bases for J; bases not matched to a gene: 7. The DNA for the CDR3 is TGTGCCAGCAGCCCCGGGACTAGAAAAACAGATACGCAGTATTTT. This translates into CASSPGTRKTDTQYF.

This clonotype was picked up a small number of times. V gene TRBV7-9 combines with J gene TRBJ2-3, with D maybe TRBD2 (5 bases). Germline V gene data show CDR1 as SEHNR and CDR2 as FQNEAQ (reference sequence). The V and J ends lost 5 bases and 3 bases respectively, with 9 bases between them. The CDR3 spans 13 residues. CDR3 nucleotide sequence: TGTGCCAGCAGCACTAGTGAGACAGATACGCAGTATTTT. Translating gives CASSTSETDTQYF.